This T cell receptor beta chain comes out of a study of blood T cell repertoires in COVID-19. The CDR3 length is 15 residues. Trimming removed 0 bases at V and 4 bases at J, with 12 bases between. Per germline, CDR1 MNHEY and CDR2 SMNVEV (reference sequence). Sequencing was performed with immunoSEQ multiplex PCR; in TCRdb, only in-frame clones are kept and a portion is missing. The sample includes 390,000 or so clones, roughly 90% of them seen just once. The specimen was peripheral blood. This clonotype originated in a young woman with active or convalescent COVID-19. This chain uses TRBV27 with TRBJ1-1; possibly TRBD1 for D (5 bases). CDR3 protein: CASSLSAGVSTEAFF. The CDR3 nucleotides read TGTGCCAGCAGTTTATCGGCGGGGGTGAGCACTGAAGCTTTCTTT.